The 8 T cell receptor beta chains listed next were all sequenced from one sample in a study of early T cells in non-severe SARS-CoV-2 infection. TCRdb analysed the 5' RACE reads with MiXCR anew, one entry per CDR3 protein. Among around 83,000 distinct CDR3 sequences listed, roughly a tenth were seen once. Sequencing was performed on whole blood, taken at baseline. Receptors originate from an adult who was a healthcare worker with PCR-confirmed SARS-CoV-2 infection or an uninfected control (not recorded which).

This clonotype was counted at least ten times. The chain links TRBV27 to TRBJ2-3, with D maybe TRBD1 (5 bases). The CDR3 length is 17 residues. Germline V gene lookup returns CDR1 MNHEY and CDR2 SMNVEV (reference sequence). The germline V and J ends were trimmed by 0 bases and 2 bases, with 15 bases remaining between them. CDR3 protein: CASSLSPRLGDTDTQYF. As DNA, the CDR3 is TGTGCCAGCAGTTTATCCCCCCGGCTAGGGGACACAGATACGCAGTATTTT.

This clonotype appeared a few times. The V and J genes are TRBV27 and TRBJ1-1, with a weak D call TRBD1 (6 bases). This CDR3 contains 13 residues. Germline V gene data show CDR1 as MNHEY and CDR2 as SMNVEV (reference sequence). Trimming cost V 8 bases and J 4 bases, with 14 bases left between them. The chain's CDR3 is CASSWGASTEAFF. As DNA, the CDR3 is TGTGCCAGCTCCTGGGGGGCGAGCACTGAAGCTTTCTTT.

V gene TRBV27 combines with J gene TRBJ2-2; D is perhaps TRBD1 or TRBD2 (5 bases each). This CDR3 is 16 amino acids long. From germline, CDR1 is MNHEY and CDR2 SMNVEV (reference sequence). Trimming left V 4 bases short and J 0 bases short, with 12 bases between. The CDR3 DNA is TGTGCCAGCAGTTCCCCAGGGAGCTCGAACACCGGGGAGCTGTTTTTT. This gives the protein CASSSPGSSNTGELFF.

This chain links TRBV30 with TRBJ2-3; possible D gene TRBD2, 6 bases. The V end was cut by 2 bases, the J end by 4 bases, with 10 bases between. This CDR3 comprises 13 residues. In germline, CDR1 is GTSNPN, CDR2 SVGIG (reference sequence). The CDR3 protein is CAWSTGAPDTQYF. CDR3 sequence (DNA): TGTGCCTGGAGTACGGGAGCCCCAGATACGCAGTATTTT.

This clonotype came up a few times. The chain has TRBV21-1 and TRBJ1-4. TRBV21-1 is given as a pseudogene. The CDR3 covers 15 residues. The CDR3 DNA reads TGTGCCAGCAGCAAAGCCGGAGGATATGGTGAAAAACTGTTTTTT. Its translation: CASSKAGGYGEKLFF.

This clonotype has a handful of counts. The chain links TRBV12-3 or TRBV12-4 to TRBJ2-3; D remains unclear. The germline V and J ends were trimmed by 5 bases and 7 bases, with 16 bases remaining between them. The CDR3 covers 14 residues. The CDR3 sequence: CASSPRPVSNTQYF. CDR3 nucleotide sequence: TGTGCCAGCAGTCCCAGACCGGTTTCGAATACGCAGTATTTT.

This clonotype was seen a few times. The V and J genes are TRBV10-3 and TRBJ2-1, with D perhaps matching TRBD2 (5 bases). The CDR3 sequence is 12 residues long. Per the germline V gene, CDR1 is ENHRY and CDR2 is SYGVKD. Deletions cut 2 bases from V and 8 bases from J, with 7 bases between. CDR3 DNA: TGTGCCATCAGTGAGAAGCGGTATGAGCAGTTCTTC. Its translation is CAISEKRYEQFF.

This clonotype appeared many times. The chain carries TRBV9 and TRBJ1-3, with TRBD1 as a possible D gene (5 bases). Trimming left V 4 bases short and J 4 bases short, with 15 bases between. The CDR3 has 15 amino acids. In germline, CDR1 is SGDLS, CDR2 YYNGEE. CDR3 nucleotides: TGTGCCAGCAGCTCCCAGGGTTGGTACGGAAACACCATATATTTT. It translates to CASSSQGWYGNTIYF.